Described below is a single T cell receptor (beta chain) sequence and its context. The antigen remains unidentified. Produced via immunoSEQ multiplex PCR; TCRdb's table is partial and in-frame only. The table lists a few hundred thousand clones, roughly 92% of them singletons, with 5% to 7% in the top ten. The data derive from a study of brain T cells in children with intractable seizures. Whole-study findings and limits: Clones missing pre-surgery may reflect undersampling of that blood sample. HCMV serostatus was not known, and viral specificity came from CDR3 similarity only.

The time point here: blood from clinic visit 5 months post-surgery; TSC patient then seizure free. The sequenced cases were selected for having the highest brain T cell transcript signatures. Before surgery, patients took at least one anti-epileptic drug. Germline CDR1 reads PRHDT; CDR2 reads FYEKMQ (reference sequence). The length of the CDR3 is 14 residues. V dropped 5 bases and J dropped 10; count of bases not matched to a gene: 7. The sequence was obtained from a boy under two years old with tuberous sclerosis and intractable seizures. The sequenced sample was peripheral blood, obtained less than 6 months after surgery. The chain links TRBV13 to TRBJ1-6; 8 nucleotides agree with TRBD1. The DNA of the CDR3 is TGTGCCAGCAGCCCCCGACAGGGGAGGTCACCCCTCCACTTT. It encodes CASSPRQGRSPLHF.